Each of the 20 T cell receptor beta chains below was sequenced from the same sample in a study of blood T cell repertoires in COVID-19. Profiled with immunoSEQ multiplex PCR; TCRdb holds only in-frame clones, not every one. The table lists 200,000 or so clones, 88% of them singletons. The sequencing input was peripheral blood. Source of these receptors: a man between 65 and 79 years old with active or convalescent COVID-19.

A few counts support this clone. V usage is TRBV5-1 and J usage is TRBJ2-7; no definite D call. Per the germline V gene, CDR1 is SGHRS and CDR2 is YFSETQ. With 0 bases removed from V and 1 base from J, the gap between germline ends came to 8 bases. This CDR3 has 14 residues. The CDR3 sequence: CASSLDARSYEQYF. CDR3 nucleotides: TGCGCCAGCAGCTTGGACGCCAGATCCTACGAGCAGTACTTC.

The chain has TRBV5-1 and TRBJ1-2, with TRBD1 identical over 8 bases. The V gene's germline CDR1 is SGHRS and CDR2 YFSETQ. CDR3 length equals 13 residues. V gave up 5 bases and J gave up 5 bases; unmatched junction bases: 5. CDR3 nucleotide sequence: TGCGCCAGCAGGGACACAGGGGGATATGGCTACACCTTC. Residues: CASRDTGGYGYTF.

This sequence joins TRBV11-3 and TRBJ2-1; D possibly corresponds to TRBD1 (5 bases). Germline-derived CDR1 and CDR2 are SGHNT and YENEEA. Trimming removed 5 bases at V and 4 bases at J, with 9 bases between. This CDR3 spans 13 amino acids. CDR3 coding DNA: TGTGCCAGCAGCCAACAGGCTTACAATGAGCAGTTCTTC. Protein sequence: CASSQQAYNEQFF. The whole variable domain, filled in from reference TRBV11-3 and TRBJ2-1, reads EAGVVQSPRYKIIEKKQPVAFWCNPISGHNTLYWYLQNLGQGPELLIRYENEEAVDDSQLPKDRFSAERLKGVDSTLKIQPAELGDSAVYLCASSQQAYNEQFFGPGTRLTVL.

This chain links TRBV5-1 with TRBJ2-1; 7 bases agree with TRBD1. The junction had 4 bases not matched to a gene; V was cut back by 1 base and J by 0 bases. CDR3 length equals 16 residues. In germline, CDR1 is SGHRS, CDR2 YFSETQ. CDR3 bases: TGCGCCAGCAGCTTGAACAGGGGCGTCTCCTACAATGAGCAGTTCTTC. It is translated as CASSLNRGVSYNEQFF.

This chain connects TRBV5-1 to TRBJ2-7, with 10 bases matching TRBD2. Germline V gene data show CDR1 as SGHRS and CDR2 as YFSETQ. The CDR3 is made up of 18 amino acids. V lost 9 bases to trimming and J lost 2 bases; unmatched junction nucleotides: 20. The CDR3 is CATVVKREGPRFPYEQYF. DNA for the CDR3: TGCGCCACCGTCGTAAAGCGGGAGGGCCCTCGTTTTCCCTACGAGCAGTACTTC.

The gene calls are TRBV7-2 and TRBJ1-5, with 9 bases aligning to TRBD1. The V gene end was trimmed by 0 bases and the J gene end by 6 bases; junction bases not matched to a gene: 3. This CDR3 is 15 amino acids long. The germline V gene encodes CDR1 SGHTA and CDR2 FQGNSA. CDR3 residues: CASSLAIQGAQPQHF. CDR3 DNA: TGTGCCAGCAGCTTAGCTATACAGGGGGCTCAGCCCCAGCATTTT.

The J gene is TRBJ2-2, the V gene TRBV5-4; D may be TRBD1 (6 bases). V lost 5 bases and J 1 base, leaving 12 bases between the germline ends. The germline V gene encodes CDR1 SGHNT and CDR2 YYREEE (reference sequence). The CDR3 is 15 residues long. The CDR3 protein is CASSSPGQNTGELFF. The CDR3 region has the DNA TGTGCCAGCAGTTCCCCGGGACAGAACACCGGGGAGCTGTTTTTT.

V gene TRBV3-1 (or the pseudogene TRBV3-2) combines with J gene TRBJ2-3, with 12 bases lining up with TRBD2. The CDR3 has 16 residues. Germline trimming cut 4 bases from V and 2 bases from J; bases unmatched to any gene: 4. Germline V gene data show CDR1 as LGHDT and CDR2 as YNNKEL (reference sequence). CDR3 loop: CASSPRTSGNTDTQYF. The DNA of the CDR3 is TGTGCCAGCAGCCCTCGGACTAGCGGGAACACAGATACGCAGTATTTT.

The J gene is TRBJ1-5, the V gene TRBV19; TRBD1 aligns across 8 bases. The length of the CDR3 is 15 residues. Trimming removed 10 bases from V and 0 bases from J; junction bases left unmatched: 8. CDR1 is LNHDA, CDR2 SQIVND, per germline (reference sequence). The CDR3 spells CATRGQIHSNQPQHF. CDR3 sequence (DNA): TGTGCCACCAGGGGGCAGATCCATAGCAATCAGCCCCAGCATTTT.

The chain carries TRBV5-4 and TRBJ2-3, with 9 bases lining up with TRBD2. Trimming cost V 3 bases and J 5 bases; bases outside gene matches: 10. The CDR3 has 16 residues. CDR1 and CDR2 (germline): SGHNT, YYREEE (reference sequence). The CDR3 loop is CASSSGGLREGDTQYF. CDR3 in DNA: TGTGCCAGCAGCTCAGGGGGGTTGCGGGAGGGAGATACGCAGTATTTT.

The chain is built from TRBV5-6 and TRBJ1-1; D might be TRBD1 (5 bases). The CDR3 contains 14 residues. The V end was cut by 2 bases, the J end by 5 bases, with 13 bases between. Per the germline V gene, CDR1 is SGHDT and CDR2 is YYEEEE. The CDR3: CASSLGETGTEAFF. The CDR3 nucleotides are TGTGCCAGCAGCTTAGGGGAAACTGGGACTGAAGCTTTCTTT.

The rearrangement uses TRBV7-9 and TRBJ1-2; D uncertain. Germline lookup yields CDR1 SEHNR and CDR2 FQNEAQ (reference sequence). Trimming shortened V by 0 bases and J by 7 bases, and 9 bases separated the two germline ends. CDR3 size: 13 residues. CDR3 protein: CASSLASLSGYTF. Here the CDR3 DNA reads TGTGCCAGCAGCTTAGCCAGTCTCAGTGGCTACACCTTC.

This clone was observed once. V is TRBV27 and J is TRBJ1-6; TRBD1 matches 8 bases. The V gene end was trimmed by 2 bases and the J gene end by 6 bases; junction bases not matched to a gene: 3. Germline loops: CDR1 MNHEY, CDR2 SMNVEV (reference sequence). CDR3 length: 15 residues. The CDR3: CASSLGTGVNSPLHF. The CDR3 region has the DNA TGTGCCAGCAGTTTAGGGACAGGCGTTAATTCACCCCTCCACTTT.

The chain couples TRBV9 to TRBJ1-4; unclear D gene. The CDR3 has 14 amino acids. The germline CDR1 and CDR2 sequences are SGDLS and YYNGEE. V was clipped by 4 bases and J by 10 bases, with 17 bases between them. The CDR3 loop reads CASSSEVEEGKLFF. Written as DNA, the CDR3 is TGTGCCAGCAGCTCTGAGGTCGAGGAGGGAAAACTGTTTTTT. Full variable domain (missing parts from reference TRBV9 and TRBJ1-4): DSGVTQTPKHLITATGQRVTLRCSPRSGDLSVYWYQQSLDQGLQFLIQYYNGEERAKGNILERFSAQQFPDLHSELNLSSLELGDSALYFCASSSEVEEGKLFFGSGTQLSVL.

The chain has TRBV28 and TRBJ1-1, with D perhaps TRBD1 (6 bases). The V gene lost 6 bases and the J gene lost 6 bases, with 14 bases spanning the gap. Germline lookup yields CDR1 MDHEN and CDR2 SYDVKM. The CDR3 runs to 13 residues. The DNA of the CDR3 is TGTGCCAGCAGGGAACAGGGTCTCGCTGAAGCTTTCTTT. Translated: CASREQGLAEAFF.

The rearrangement links TRBV18 to TRBJ1-6, with D perhaps matching TRBD1 (6 bases). Germline CDR1 is KGHSH and CDR2 is LQKENI. The CDR3 sequence is 15 residues long. V gave up 3 bases and J gave up 5 bases, with 11 bases separating them. The CDR3 is CASSPPDRDNSPLHF. CDR3 DNA: TGTGCCAGCTCACCCCCGGACAGAGATAATTCACCCCTCCACTTT. Variable domain in full (rest from reference TRBV18 and TRBJ1-6): NAGVMQNPRHLVRRRGQEARLRCSPMKGHSHVYWYRQLPEEGLKFMVYLQKENIIDESGMPKERFSAEFPKEGPSILRIQQVVRGDSAAYFCASSPPDRDNSPLHFGNGTRLTVT.

The chain combines TRBV28 with TRBJ1-4; D possibly corresponds to TRBD1 (5 bases). CDR3 length equals 14 residues. Germline loops: CDR1 MDHEN, CDR2 SYDVKM. V dropped 3 bases and J dropped 7 bases, with 12 bases sitting between them. CDR3 region: CASSLSGQGEKLFF. The CDR3 DNA reads as TGTGCCAGCAGTTTGTCAGGGCAGGGTGAAAAACTGTTTTTT.

This chain joins TRBV7-4 and TRBJ1-3; D ambiguous. The V and J ends lost 3 bases and 5 bases respectively, with 17 bases between them. Germline V lookup: CDR1 SGHVT, CDR2 SQSDAQ. There are 16 residues in the CDR3. CDR3 bases: TGTGCCAGCAGCTTTAGCCTACTCGCAAAACGAAACACCATATATTTT. Translated: CASSFSLLAKRNTIYF.

The sample holds a few counts of this clone. CDR3 in DNA: TGTGCCAGCAGCGTAGACAGAGATACGCAGTATTTT. Translation: CASSVDRDTQYF. V usage is TRBV9 and J usage is TRBJ2-3; no definite D call. Trimming shortened V by 0 bases and J by 5 bases, and 4 bases separated the two germline ends. Per germline, CDR1 SGDLS and CDR2 YYNGEE. The CDR3 length is 12 residues.

The V and J genes are TRBV3-1 (or the pseudogene TRBV3-2) and TRBJ1-4; 7 bases match TRBD1. Trimming cost V 0 bases and J 6 bases; bases outside gene matches: 4. There are 15 residues in the CDR3. Germline assignment: CDR1 LGHDT and CDR2 YNNKEL (reference sequence). CDR3 protein: CASSQDPQGDEKLFF. The CDR3 bases are TGTGCCAGCAGCCAAGATCCCCAGGGGGATGAAAAACTGTTTTTT.